This T cell receptor (beta chain) was observed in a study of OX40 agonist ivuxolimab in advanced cancers. CDR1 and CDR2 (germline): LNHDA, SQIVND (reference sequence). This CDR3 has 14 amino acids. The V gene end was trimmed by 5 bases and the J gene end by 5 bases; junction bases not matched to a gene: 4. This clone was counted once. The protocol was immunoSEQ multiplex PCR, while the TCRdb copy is restricted to in-frame clones and leaves out a portion. The sample holds 25,000 to 30,000 clones, roughly nine tenths seen once. The chain couples TRBV19 to TRBJ2-2; 8 bases align to TRBD2. Sequencing was performed on CD4+ or CD8+ T cells sorted from blood, taken in a trial of the OX40 agonist ivuxolimab. The receptor comes from an adult with an advanced solid tumor such as melanoma, head and neck, liver or kidney cancer. In nucleotides, the CDR3 is TGTGCCAGTAGTGGTAGCGGGGTAACCGGGGAGCTGTTTTTT. Translating gives CASSGSGVTGELFF.